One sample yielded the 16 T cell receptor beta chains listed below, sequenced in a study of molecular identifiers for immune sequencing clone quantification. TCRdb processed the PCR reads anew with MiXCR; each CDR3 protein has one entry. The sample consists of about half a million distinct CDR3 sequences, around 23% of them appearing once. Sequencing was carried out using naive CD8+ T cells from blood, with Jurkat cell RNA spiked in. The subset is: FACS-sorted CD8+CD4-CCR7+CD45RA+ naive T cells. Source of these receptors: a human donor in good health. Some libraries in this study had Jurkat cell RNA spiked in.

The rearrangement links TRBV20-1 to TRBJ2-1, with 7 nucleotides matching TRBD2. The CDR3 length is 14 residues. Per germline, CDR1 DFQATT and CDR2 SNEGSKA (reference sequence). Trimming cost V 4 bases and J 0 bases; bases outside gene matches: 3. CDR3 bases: TGCAGTGCTAAAGGACTAGTCTCCTACAATGAGCAGTTCTTC. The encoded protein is CSAKGLVSYNEQFF.

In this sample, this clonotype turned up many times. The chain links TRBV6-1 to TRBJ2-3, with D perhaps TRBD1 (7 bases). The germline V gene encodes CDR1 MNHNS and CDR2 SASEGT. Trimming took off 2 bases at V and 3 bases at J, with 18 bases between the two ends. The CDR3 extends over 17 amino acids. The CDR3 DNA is TGTGCCAGCAGTGAAATTCTCTCGACAGGGAGGACAGATACGCAGTATTTT. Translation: CASSEILSTGRTDTQYF.

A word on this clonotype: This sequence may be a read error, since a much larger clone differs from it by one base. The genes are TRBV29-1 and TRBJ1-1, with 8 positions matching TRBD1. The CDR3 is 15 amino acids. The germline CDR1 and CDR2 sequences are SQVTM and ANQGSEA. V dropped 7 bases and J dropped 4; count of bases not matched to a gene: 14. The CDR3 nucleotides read TGCAGCGGAATGGGATGGACAGGGATGAGCACTGAAGCTTTCTTT. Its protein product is CSGMGWTGMSTEAFF.

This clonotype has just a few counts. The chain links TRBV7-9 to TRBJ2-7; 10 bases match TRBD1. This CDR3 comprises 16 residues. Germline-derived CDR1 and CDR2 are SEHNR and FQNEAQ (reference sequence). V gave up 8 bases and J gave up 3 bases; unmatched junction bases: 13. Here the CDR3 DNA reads TGTGCCAGCGGCCCTAGTCGGGACAGGGGCTTCTACGAGCAGTACTTC. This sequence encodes CASGPSRDRGFYEQYF.

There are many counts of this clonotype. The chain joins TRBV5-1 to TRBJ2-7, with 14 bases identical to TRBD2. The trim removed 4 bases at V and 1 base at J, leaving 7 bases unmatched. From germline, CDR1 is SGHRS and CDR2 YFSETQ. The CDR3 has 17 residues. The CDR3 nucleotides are TGCGCCAGCAGCCCACCGACTAGCGGGGGGGCTTCCTACGAGCAGTACTTC. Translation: CASSPPTSGGASYEQYF.

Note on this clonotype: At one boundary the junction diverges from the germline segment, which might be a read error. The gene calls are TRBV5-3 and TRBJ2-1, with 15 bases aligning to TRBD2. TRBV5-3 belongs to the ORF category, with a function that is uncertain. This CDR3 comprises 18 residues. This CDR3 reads CASSLAGLSGLAGGGQFF. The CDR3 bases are TGTGCCAGCAGCTTGGCCGGACTCTCGGGACTAGCGGGAGGAGGGCAGTTCTTC.

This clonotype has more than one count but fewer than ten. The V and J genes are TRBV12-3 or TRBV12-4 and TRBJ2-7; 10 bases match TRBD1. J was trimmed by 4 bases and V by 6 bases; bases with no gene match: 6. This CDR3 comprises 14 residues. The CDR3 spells CASRGDRGRYEQYF. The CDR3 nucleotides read TGTGCCAGCAGAGGAGACAGGGGGCGTTACGAGCAGTACTTC.

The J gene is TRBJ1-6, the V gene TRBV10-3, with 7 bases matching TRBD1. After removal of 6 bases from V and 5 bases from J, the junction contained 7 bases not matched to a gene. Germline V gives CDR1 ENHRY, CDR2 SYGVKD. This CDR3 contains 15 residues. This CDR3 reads CAIRFTGTDNSPLHF. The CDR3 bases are TGTGCCATCAGATTCACCGGGACAGATAATTCACCCCTCCACTTT.

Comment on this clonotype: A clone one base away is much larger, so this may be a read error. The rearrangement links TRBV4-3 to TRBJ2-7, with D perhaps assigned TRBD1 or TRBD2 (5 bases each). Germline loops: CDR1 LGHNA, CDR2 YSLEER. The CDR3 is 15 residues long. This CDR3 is CARSQGWGRAYEQYF. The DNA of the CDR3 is TGCGCCCGCAGCCAAGGCTGGGGGAGAGCCTACGAGCAGTACTTC.

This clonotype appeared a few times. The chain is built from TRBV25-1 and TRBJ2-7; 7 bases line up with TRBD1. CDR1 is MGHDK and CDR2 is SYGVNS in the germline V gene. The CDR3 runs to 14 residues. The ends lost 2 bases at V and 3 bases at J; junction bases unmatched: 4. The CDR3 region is CASSETGDYYEQYF. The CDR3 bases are TGTGCCAGCAGTGAAACAGGGGATTACTACGAGCAGTACTTC.

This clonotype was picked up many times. The CDR3 region has the DNA TGTGCCAGCAGTTCCACAGGGGGATTTCAGCCCCAGCATTTT. Protein sequence: CASSSTGGFQPQHF. This chain uses TRBV12-3 or TRBV12-4 with TRBJ1-5; 8 bases line up with TRBD1. The length of the CDR3 is 14 residues. Losses at the gene ends were 4 bases for V and 6 bases for J; bases not matched to a gene: 5.

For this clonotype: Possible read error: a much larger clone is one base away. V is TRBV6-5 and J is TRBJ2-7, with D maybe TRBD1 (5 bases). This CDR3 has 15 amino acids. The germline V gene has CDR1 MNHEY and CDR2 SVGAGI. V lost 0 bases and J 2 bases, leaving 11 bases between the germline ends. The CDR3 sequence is CASSYSAGNPYEQYF. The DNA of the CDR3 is TGTGCCAGCAGTTACTCGGCAGGGAACCCCTACGAGCAGTACTTC.

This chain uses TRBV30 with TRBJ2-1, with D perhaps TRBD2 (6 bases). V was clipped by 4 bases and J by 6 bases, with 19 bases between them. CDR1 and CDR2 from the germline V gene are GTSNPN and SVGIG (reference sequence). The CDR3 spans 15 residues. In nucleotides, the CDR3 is TGTGCCTGGAACATACTAGCAGCCCCTCCCAATGAGCAGTTCTTC. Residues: CAWNILAAPPNEQFF.

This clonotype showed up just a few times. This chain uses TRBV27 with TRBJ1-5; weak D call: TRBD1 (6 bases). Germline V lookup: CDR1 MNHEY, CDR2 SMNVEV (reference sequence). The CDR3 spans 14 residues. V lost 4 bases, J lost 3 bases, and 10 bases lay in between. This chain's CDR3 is CASSWGADNQPQHF. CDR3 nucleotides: TGTGCCAGCAGTTGGGGGGCCGACAATCAGCCCCAGCATTTT.

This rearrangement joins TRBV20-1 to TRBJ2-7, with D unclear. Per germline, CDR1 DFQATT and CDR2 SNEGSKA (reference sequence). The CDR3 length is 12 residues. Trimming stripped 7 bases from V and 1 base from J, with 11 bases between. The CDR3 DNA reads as TGCAGTGTTGCTGGAATTTCCTACGAGCAGTACTTC. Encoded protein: CSVAGISYEQYF.

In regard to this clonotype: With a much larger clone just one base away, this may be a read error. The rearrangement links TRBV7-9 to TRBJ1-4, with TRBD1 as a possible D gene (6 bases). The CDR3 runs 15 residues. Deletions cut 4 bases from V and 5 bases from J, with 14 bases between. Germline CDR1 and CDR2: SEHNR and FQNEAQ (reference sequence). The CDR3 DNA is TGTGCCAGCAGCTCAGCGGGCAGGGGCAATGAAAAACTGTTTTTT. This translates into CASSSAGRGNEKLFF.